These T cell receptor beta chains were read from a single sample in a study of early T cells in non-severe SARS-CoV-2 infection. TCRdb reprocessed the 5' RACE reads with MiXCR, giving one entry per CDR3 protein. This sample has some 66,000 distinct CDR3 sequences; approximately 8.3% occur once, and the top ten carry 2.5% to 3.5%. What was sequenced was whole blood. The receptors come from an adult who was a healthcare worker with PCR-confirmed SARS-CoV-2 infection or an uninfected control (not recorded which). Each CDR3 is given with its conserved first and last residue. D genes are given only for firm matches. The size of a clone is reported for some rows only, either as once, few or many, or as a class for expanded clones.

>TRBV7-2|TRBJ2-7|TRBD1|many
CASSQDRAAYEQYF
TGTGCCAGCAGTCAGGACAGGGCTGCCTACGAGCAGTACTTC
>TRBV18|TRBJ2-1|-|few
CASSPMSGTINEQFF
TGTGCCAGCTCACCAATGAGCGGGACAATCAATGAGCAGTTCTTC
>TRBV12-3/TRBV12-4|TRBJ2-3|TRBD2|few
CASSFSAGGSSSTDTQYF
TGTGCCAGCAGTTTTTCAGCGGGAGGCTCGTCTAGCACAGATACGCAGTATTTT
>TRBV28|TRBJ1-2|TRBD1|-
CASSRPQGVYGYTF
TGTGCCAGCAGCCGCCCGCAGGGGGTTTATGGCTACACCTTC
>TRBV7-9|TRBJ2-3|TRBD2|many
CASSFLAGMTDTQYF
TGTGCCAGCAGCTTTCTAGCGGGAATGACAGATACGCAGTATTTT
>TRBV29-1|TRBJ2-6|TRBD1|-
CSALHRGRAGANVLTF
TGCAGCGCCCTACACAGGGGGCGGGCTGGGGCCAACGTCCTGACTTTC
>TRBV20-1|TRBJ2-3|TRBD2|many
CSADGGRATDTQYF
TGCAGTGCTGATGGCGGGAGGGCCACAGATACGCAGTATTTT
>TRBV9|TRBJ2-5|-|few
CASSANLGKGETQYF
TGTGCCAGCAGCGCAAATCTAGGGAAGGGAGAGACCCAGTACTTC
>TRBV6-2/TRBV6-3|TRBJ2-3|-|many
CASSYKLVTPTDTQYF
TGTGCCAGCAGTTACAAGTTAGTAACTCCCACAGATACGCAGTATTTT
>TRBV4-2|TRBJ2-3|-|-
CASSQDEASLSSSTDTQYF
TGTGCCAGCAGCCAAGATGAAGCTTCCTTGAGCTCTAGCACAGATACGCAGTATTTT
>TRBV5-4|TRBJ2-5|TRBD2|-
CASSVVAGGEETQYF
TGTGCCAGCAGCGTGGTAGCGGGAGGTGAAGAGACCCAGTACTTC
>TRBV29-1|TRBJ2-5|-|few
CSAPLGGTGSETQYF
TGCAGCGCCCCCTTAGGGGGAACCGGTTCAGAGACCCAGTACTTC
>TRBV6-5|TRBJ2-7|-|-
CASSALPVGAYEQYF
TGTGCCAGCAGTGCCCTCCCTGTCGGGGCCTACGAGCAGTACTTC
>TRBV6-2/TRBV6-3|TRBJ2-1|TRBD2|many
CASSYSLAGGNNEQFF
TGTGCCAGCAGTTACTCTCTAGCGGGAGGGAACAATGAGCAGTTCTTC
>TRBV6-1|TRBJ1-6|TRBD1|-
CASSGPGQANSPLHF
TGTGCCAGCAGTGGGCCCGGACAGGCCAATTCACCCCTCCACTTT
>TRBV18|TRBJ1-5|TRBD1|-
CASSGTGDQPQHF
TGTGCCAGCTCAGGGACAGGGGATCAGCCCCAGCATTTT
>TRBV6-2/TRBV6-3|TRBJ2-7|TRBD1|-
CASSYGTGVFYEQYF
TGTGCCAGCAGTTACGGGACAGGGGTATTCTACGAGCAGTACTTC
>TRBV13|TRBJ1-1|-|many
CASSLGQGSEAFF
TGTGCCAGCAGCTTAGGCCAGGGATCCGAAGCTTTCTTT
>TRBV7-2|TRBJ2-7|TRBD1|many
CASSLVKGQGAGTYEQYF
TGTGCCAGCAGCTTAGTAAAGGGACAGGGGGCTGGTACCTACGAGCAGTACTTC
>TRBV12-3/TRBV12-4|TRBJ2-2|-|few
CASSSVAGELFF
TGTGCCAGCAGCTCAGTCGCCGGGGAGCTGTTTTTT
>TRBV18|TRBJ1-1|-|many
CASSPTRSEAFF
TGTGCCAGCTCACCGACTAGGAGTGAAGCTTTCTTT
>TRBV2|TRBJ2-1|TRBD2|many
CASSEAGVAGAAYNEQFF
TGTGCCAGCAGTGAAGCGGGAGTAGCGGGGGCCGCCTACAATGAGCAGTTCTTC
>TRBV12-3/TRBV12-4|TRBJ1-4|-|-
CASMRRGWNEKLFF
TGTGCCAGCATGAGACGGGGTTGGAATGAAAAACTGTTTTTT
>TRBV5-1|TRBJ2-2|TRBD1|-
CASSQGEGELFF
TGCGCCAGCAGCCAGGGGGAAGGGGAGCTGTTTTTT
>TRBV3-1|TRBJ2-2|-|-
CASSQDLRVYPPGELFF
TGTGCCAGCAGCCAAGACCTCCGGGTCTACCCCCCCGGGGAGCTGTTTTTT
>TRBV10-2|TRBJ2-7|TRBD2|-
CASKKREGTYEQYF
TGCGCCAGCAAAAAGCGGGAGGGAACCTACGAGCAGTACTTC
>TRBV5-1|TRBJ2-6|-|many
CASSLGRTVGSGANVLTF
TGCGCCAGCAGCTTGGGCCGAACGGTAGGCTCTGGGGCCAACGTCCTGACTTTC
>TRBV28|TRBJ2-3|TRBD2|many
CASSSSGSVSTDTQYF
TGTGCCAGCAGTTCTAGCGGGAGTGTGAGCACAGATACGCAGTATTTT
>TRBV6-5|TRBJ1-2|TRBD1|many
CASSRGQGGYGYTF
TGTGCCAGCAGTCGGGGACAGGGTGGCTATGGCTACACCTTC
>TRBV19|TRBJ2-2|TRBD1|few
CASTPGQGANTGELFF
TGTGCCAGTACTCCGGGACAGGGGGCGAACACCGGGGAGCTGTTTTTT
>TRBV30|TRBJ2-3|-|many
CAWSGGASNRRTQYF
TGTGCCTGGAGTGGGGGGGCCTCAAATAGGAGAACGCAGTATTTT
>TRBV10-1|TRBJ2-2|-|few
CASSEDLRGELFF
TGCGCCAGCAGTGAAGATCTGAGGGGGGAGCTGTTTTTT
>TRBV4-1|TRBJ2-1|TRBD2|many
CASSQDNSGYNEQFF
TGCGCCAGCAGCCAAGATAATAGCGGGTACAATGAGCAGTTCTTC
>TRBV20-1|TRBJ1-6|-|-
CSAPPTGYNSPLHF
TGCAGTGCCCCCCCCACAGGTTACAATTCACCCCTCCACTTT
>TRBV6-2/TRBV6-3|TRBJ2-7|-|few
CASSSWGNPGYEQYF
TGTGCCAGCAGTTCCTGGGGAAATCCGGGCTACGAGCAGTACTTC
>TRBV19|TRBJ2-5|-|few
CASSIGRGTLQETQYF
TGTGCCAGTAGTATAGGAAGGGGGACCTTGCAAGAGACCCAGTACTTC
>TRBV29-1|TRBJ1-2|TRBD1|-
CGIWTGRSRGYTF
TGCGGGATTTGGACAGGGAGGTCGCGGGGCTACACCTTC
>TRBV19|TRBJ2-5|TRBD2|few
CASRKTSGSPETQYF
TGTGCCAGTAGGAAGACTAGCGGGAGCCCAGAGACCCAGTACTTC
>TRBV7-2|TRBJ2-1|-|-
CASSLEWRREQFF
TGTGCCAGCAGCTTAGAGTGGCGGAGGGAGCAGTTCTTC
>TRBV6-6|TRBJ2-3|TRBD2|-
CASIQSSGSTDTQYF
TGTGCCAGCATCCAATCTAGCGGGAGCACAGATACGCAGTATTTT
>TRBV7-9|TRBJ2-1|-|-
CASSLVEAPSEQFF
TGTGCCAGCAGCTTAGTAGAGGCACCGAGTGAGCAGTTCTTC
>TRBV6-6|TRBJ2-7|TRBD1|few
CASSFRQGDYEQYF
TGTGCCAGCAGTTTCCGACAGGGGGACTACGAGCAGTACTTC
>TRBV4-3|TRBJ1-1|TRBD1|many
CASSQGAGGARNTEAFF
TGCGCCAGCAGCCAAGGGGCAGGGGGCGCGAGGAACACTGAAGCTTTCTTT
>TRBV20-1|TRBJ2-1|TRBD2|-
CRTPKGLAGEYNEQFF
TGCAGAACCCCCAAGGGACTAGCGGGCGAATACAATGAGCAGTTCTTC
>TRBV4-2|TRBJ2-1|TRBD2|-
CASSLREGSYNEQFF
TGTGCCAGCAGCCTACGGGAGGGCTCCTACAATGAGCAGTTCTTC
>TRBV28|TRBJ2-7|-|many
CASSTASMGLRAYEQYF
TGTGCCAGCAGTACCGCGAGCATGGGGCTCCGGGCCTACGAGCAGTACTTC
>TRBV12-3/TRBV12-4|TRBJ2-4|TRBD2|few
CASSLGLAPSKNIQYF
TGTGCCAGCAGTTTGGGACTAGCCCCTTCCAAAAACATTCAGTACTTC
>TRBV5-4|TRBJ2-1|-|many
CASSLLEVVNEQFF
TGTGCCAGCAGCTTGCTGGAGGTCGTCAATGAGCAGTTCTTC